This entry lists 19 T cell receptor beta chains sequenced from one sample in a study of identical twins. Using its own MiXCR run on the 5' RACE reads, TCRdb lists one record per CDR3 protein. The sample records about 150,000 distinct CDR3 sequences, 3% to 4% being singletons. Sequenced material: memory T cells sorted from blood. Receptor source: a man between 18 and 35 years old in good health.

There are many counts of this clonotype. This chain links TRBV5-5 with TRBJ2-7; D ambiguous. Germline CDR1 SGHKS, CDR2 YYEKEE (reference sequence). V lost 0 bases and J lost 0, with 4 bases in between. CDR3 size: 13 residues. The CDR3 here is CASSLVDSYEQYV. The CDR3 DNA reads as TGTGCCAGCAGCTTGGTTGACTCCTACGAGCAGTACGTC.

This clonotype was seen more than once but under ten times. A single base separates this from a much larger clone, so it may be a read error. The CDR3 nucleotides are TGCGCCAGCAGCTTGGACGGAGGCAGGGACGAGCAGTACTTC. Protein sequence: CASSLDGGRDEQYF. This chain connects TRBV5-1 to TRBJ2-7; D is perhaps TRBD1 or TRBD2 (5 bases each). The CDR3 consists of 14 residues. Germline V lookup: CDR1 SGHRS, CDR2 YFSETQ. V lost 0 bases and J lost 5, with 12 bases in between.

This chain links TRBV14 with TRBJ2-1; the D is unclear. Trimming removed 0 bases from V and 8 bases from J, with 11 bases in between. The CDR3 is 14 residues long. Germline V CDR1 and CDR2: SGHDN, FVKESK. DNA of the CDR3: TGTGCCAGCAGCCAAGAGGCCGGAATTTATGAGCAGTTCTTC. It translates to CASSQEAGIYEQFF.

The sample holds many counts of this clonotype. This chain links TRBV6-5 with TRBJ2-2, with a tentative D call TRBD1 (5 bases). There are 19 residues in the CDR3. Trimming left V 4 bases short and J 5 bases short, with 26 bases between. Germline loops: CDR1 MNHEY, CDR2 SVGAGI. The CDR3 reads CASSSVYPDSPSGTGELFF. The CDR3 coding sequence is TGTGCCAGCAGTTCGGTTTACCCCGACAGCCCATCGGGTACCGGGGAGCTGTTTTTT.

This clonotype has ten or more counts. The CDR3 DNA follows: TGCAGTGCTTCAGGGGGGCTAGCCAAAAACATTCAGTACTTC. Translation gives CSASGGLAKNIQYF. The V call is TRBV20-1, the J call TRBJ2-4, with TRBD1 as a possible D gene (7 bases). The germline CDR1 and CDR2 sequences are DFQATT and SNEGSKA (reference sequence). The CDR3 is 14 amino acids. Trimming took 5 bases from V and 0 from J, leaving 11 bases between them.

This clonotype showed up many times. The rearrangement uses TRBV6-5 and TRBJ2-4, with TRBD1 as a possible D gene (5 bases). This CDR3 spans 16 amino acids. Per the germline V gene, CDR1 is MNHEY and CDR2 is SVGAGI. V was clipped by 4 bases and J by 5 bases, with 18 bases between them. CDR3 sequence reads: CASSLGVSQMENIQYF. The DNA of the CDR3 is TGTGCCAGCAGTTTAGGGGTCTCACAGATGGAAAACATTCAGTACTTC.

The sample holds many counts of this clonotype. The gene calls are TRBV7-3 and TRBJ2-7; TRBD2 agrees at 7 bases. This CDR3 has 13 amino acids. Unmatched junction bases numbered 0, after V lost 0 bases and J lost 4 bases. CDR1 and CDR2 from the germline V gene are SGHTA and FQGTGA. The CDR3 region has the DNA TGTGCCAGCAGCTTAACTAGCGGGTACGAGCAGTACTTC. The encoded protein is CASSLTSGYEQYF.

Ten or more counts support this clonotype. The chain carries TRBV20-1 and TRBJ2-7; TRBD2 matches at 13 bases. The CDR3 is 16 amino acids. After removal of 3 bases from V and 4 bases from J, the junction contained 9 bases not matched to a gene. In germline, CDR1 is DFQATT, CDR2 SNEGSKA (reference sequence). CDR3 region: CSARWGLAGPTYEQYF. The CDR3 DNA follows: TGCAGTGCTAGGTGGGGACTAGCGGGGCCTACTTACGAGCAGTACTTC.

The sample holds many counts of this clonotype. CDR3 nucleotide sequence: TGTGCCAGCAGCCAAGGGGCCGTATATGGCTACACCTTC. Amino acid sequence: CASSQGAVYGYTF. This chain connects TRBV3-1 to TRBJ1-2; D uncertain. The CDR3 runs 13 residues. Germline lookup yields CDR1 LGHDT and CDR2 YNNKEL (reference sequence). Trimming shortened V by 1 base and J by 5 bases, and 8 bases separated the two germline ends.

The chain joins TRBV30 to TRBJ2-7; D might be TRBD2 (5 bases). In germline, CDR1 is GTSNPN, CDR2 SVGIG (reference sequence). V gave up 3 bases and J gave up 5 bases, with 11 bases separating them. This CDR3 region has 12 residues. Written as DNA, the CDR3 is TGTGCCTGGAGAGGGAGAGGGAACGAGCAGTACTTC. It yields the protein CAWRGRGNEQYF.

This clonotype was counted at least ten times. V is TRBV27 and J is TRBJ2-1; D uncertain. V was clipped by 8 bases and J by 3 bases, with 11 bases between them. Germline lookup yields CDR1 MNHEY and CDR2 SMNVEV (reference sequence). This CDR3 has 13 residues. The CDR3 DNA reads TGTGCCAGCTTTAACGTCCGCTACAATGAGCAGTTCTTC. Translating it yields CASFNVRYNEQFF.

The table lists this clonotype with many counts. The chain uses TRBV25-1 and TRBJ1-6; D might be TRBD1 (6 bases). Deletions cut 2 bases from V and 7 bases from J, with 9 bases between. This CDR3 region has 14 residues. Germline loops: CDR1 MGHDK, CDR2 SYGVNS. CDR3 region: CASSEQGYNSPLHF. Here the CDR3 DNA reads TGTGCCAGCAGTGAACAGGGGTACAATTCACCCCTCCACTTT. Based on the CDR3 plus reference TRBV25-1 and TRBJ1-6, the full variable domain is EADIYQTPRYLVIGTGKKITLECSQTMGHDKMYWYQQDPGMELHLIHYSYGVNSTEKGDLSSESTVSRIRTEHFPLTLESARPSHTSQYLCASSEQGYNSPLHFGNGTRLTVT.

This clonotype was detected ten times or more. The CDR3: CAWSTNRKTEAFF. The CDR3 DNA sequence: TGTGCCTGGAGTACGAATAGGAAAACTGAAGCTTTCTTT. The gene calls are TRBV30 and TRBJ1-1; D gene ambiguous. V was pared by 2 bases and J by 5 bases, with 12 bases between. The CDR3 is 13 amino acids. The germline V gene has CDR1 GTSNPN and CDR2 SVGIG (reference sequence).

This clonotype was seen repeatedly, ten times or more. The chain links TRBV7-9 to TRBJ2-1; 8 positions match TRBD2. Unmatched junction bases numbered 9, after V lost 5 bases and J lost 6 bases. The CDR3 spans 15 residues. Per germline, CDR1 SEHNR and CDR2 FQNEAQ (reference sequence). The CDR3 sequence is CASSPGWTSSNEQFF. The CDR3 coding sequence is TGTGCCAGCAGCCCCGGATGGACTAGCTCCAATGAGCAGTTCTTC.

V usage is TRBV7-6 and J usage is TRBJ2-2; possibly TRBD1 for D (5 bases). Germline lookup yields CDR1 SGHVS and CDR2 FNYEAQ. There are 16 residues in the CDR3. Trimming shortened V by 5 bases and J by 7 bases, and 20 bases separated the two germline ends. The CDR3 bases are TGTGCCAGCAGCCCCCTGGCAGGGCCGAAGGGCGGGGAGCTGTTTTTT. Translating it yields CASSPLAGPKGGELFF.

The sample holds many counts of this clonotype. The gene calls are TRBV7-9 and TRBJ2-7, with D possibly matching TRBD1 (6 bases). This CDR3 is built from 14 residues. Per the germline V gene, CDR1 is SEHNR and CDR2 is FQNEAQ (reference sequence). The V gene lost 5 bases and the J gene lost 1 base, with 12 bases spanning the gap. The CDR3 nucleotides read TGTGCCAGCAGCCAGGACAGATATTCCTACGAGCAGTACGTC. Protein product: CASSQDRYSYEQYV.

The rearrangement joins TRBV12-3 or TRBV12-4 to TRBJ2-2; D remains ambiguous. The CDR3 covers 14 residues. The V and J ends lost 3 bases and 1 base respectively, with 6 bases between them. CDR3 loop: CASSFFGNTGELFF. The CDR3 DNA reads TGTGCCAGCAGTTTCTTCGGGAACACCGGGGAGCTGTTTTTT.

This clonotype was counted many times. The CDR3 region has the DNA TGTGCCAGCAACAAAGCGGATAAATACGAGCAGTACTTC. Encoded protein: CASNKADKYEQYF. The chain is built from TRBV28 and TRBJ2-7; possibly TRBD2 for D (5 bases). V gave up 7 bases and J gave up 4 bases, with 14 bases separating them. Per germline, CDR1 MDHEN and CDR2 SYDVKM. The CDR3 contains 13 residues. The full variable domain, in which reference TRBV28 and TRBJ2-7 provide the parts outside the CDR3, is DVKVTQSSRYLVKRTGEKVFLECVQDMDHENMFWYRQDPGLGLRLIYFSYDVKMKEKGDIPEGYSVSREKKERFSLILESASTNQTSMYLCASNKADKYEQYFGPGTRLTVT.

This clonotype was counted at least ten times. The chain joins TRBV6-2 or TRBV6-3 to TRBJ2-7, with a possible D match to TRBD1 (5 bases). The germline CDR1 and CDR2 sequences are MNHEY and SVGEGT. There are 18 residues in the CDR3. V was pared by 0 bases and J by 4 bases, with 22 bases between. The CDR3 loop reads CASSYSPHRWSYGYEQYV. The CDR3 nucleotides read TGTGCCAGCAGTTACTCGCCTCACAGGTGGTCCTATGGATACGAGCAGTACGTC.